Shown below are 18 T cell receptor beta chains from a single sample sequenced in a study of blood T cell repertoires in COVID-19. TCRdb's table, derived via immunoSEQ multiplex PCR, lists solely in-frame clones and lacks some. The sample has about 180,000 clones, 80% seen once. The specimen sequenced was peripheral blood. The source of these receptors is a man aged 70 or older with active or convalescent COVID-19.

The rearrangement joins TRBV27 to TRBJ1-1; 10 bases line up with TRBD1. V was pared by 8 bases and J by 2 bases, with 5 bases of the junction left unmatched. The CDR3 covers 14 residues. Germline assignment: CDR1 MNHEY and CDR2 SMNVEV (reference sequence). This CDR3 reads CASWRDRGNTEAFF. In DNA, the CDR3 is TGTGCCAGCTGGCGGGACAGGGGCAACACTGAAGCTTTCTTT.

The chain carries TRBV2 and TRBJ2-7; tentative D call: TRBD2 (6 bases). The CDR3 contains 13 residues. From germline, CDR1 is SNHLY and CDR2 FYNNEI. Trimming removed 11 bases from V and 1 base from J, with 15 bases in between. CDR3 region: CAGGTAPSYEQYF. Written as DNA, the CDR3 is TGTGCCGGCGGGACCGCCCCTTCCTACGAGCAGTACTTC.

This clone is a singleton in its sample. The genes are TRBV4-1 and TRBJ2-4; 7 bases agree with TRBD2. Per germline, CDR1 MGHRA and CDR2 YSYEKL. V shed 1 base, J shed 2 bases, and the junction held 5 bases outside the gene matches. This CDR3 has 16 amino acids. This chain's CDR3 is CASSQGQGGTKNIQYF. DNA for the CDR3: TGCGCCAGCAGCCAAGGGCAGGGAGGGACCAAAAACATTCAGTACTTC.

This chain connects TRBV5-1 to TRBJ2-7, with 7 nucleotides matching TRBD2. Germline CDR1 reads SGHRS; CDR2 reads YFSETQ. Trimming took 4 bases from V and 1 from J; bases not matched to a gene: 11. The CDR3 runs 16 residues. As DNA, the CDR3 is TGCGCCAGCAGCCCGGGAGGAGGGATTAGTTCCTACGAGCAGTACTTC. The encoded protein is CASSPGGGISSYEQYF. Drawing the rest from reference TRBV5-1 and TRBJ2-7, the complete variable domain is KAGVTQTPRYLIKTRGQQVTLSCSPISGHRSVSWYQQTPGQGLQFLFEYFSETQRNKGNFPGRFSGRQFSNSRSEMNVSTLELGDSALYLCASSPGGGISSYEQYFGPGTRLTVT.

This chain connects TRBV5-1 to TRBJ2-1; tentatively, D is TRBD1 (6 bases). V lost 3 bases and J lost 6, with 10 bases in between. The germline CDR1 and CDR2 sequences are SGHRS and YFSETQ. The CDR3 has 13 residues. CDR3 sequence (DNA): TGCGCCAGCAGCTCGGGACAAAGCAATGAGCAGTTCTTC. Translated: CASSSGQSNEQFF. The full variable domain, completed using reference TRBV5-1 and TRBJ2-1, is KAGVTQTPRYLIKTRGQQVTLSCSPISGHRSVSWYQQTPGQGLQFLFEYFSETQRNKGNFPGRFSGRQFSNSRSEMNVSTLELGDSALYLCASSSGQSNEQFFGPGTRLTVL.

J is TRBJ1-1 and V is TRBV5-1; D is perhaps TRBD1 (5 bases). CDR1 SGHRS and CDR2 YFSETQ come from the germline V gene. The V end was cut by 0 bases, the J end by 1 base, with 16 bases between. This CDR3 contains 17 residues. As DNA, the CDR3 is TGCGCCAGCAGCTTGGAGGGCAGGGCCACATGGAACACTGAAGCTTTCTTT. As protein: CASSLEGRATWNTEAFF. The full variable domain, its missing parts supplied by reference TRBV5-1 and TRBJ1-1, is KAGVTQTPRYLIKTRGQQVTLSCSPISGHRSVSWYQQTPGQGLQFLFEYFSETQRNKGNFPGRFSGRQFSNSRSEMNVSTLELGDSALYLCASSLEGRATWNTEAFFGQGTRLTVV.

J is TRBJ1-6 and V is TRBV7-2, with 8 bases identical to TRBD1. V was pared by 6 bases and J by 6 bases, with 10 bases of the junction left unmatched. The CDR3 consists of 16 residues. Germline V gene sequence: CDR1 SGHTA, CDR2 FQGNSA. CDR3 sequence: CASSFAGTGLNSPLHF. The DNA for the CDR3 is TGTGCCAGCAGTTTTGCCGGGACAGGACTTAATTCACCCCTCCACTTT.

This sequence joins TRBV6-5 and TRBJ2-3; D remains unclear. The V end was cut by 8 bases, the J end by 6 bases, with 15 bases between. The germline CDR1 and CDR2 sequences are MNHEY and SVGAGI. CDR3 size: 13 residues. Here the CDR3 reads CASRGTIRDTQYF. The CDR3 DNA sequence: TGTGCCAGCCGAGGTACCATACGGGATACGCAGTATTTT.

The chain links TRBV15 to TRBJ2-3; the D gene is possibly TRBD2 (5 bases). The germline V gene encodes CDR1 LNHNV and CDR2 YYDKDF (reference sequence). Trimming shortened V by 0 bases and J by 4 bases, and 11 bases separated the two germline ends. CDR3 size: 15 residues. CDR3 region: CATSRDLRESDTQYF. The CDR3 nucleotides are TGTGCCACCAGCAGAGATCTGAGGGAGTCAGATACGCAGTATTTT.

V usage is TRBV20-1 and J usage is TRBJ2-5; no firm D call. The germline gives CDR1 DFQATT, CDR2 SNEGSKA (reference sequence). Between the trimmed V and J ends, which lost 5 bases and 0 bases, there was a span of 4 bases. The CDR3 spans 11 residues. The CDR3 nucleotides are TGCAGTGCTCCCTACCAAGAGACCCAGTACTTC. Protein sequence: CSAPYQETQYF.

Written as DNA, the CDR3 is TGTGCCAGCAGTCCACAGGGGAAGGAGTCACCCCTCCACTTT. This sequence encodes CASSPQGKESPLHF. The rearrangement links TRBV2 to TRBJ1-6, with 7 bases matching TRBD1. V trimming: 5 bases; J trimming: 10 bases; junction bases outside the gene matches: 8. Germline CDR1 is SNHLY and CDR2 is FYNNEI. The CDR3 length is 14 residues.

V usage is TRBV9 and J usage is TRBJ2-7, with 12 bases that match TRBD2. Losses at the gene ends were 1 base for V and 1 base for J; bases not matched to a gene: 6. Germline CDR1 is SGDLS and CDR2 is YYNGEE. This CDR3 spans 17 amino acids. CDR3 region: CASSVSSGRAGSYEQYF. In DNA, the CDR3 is TGTGCCAGCAGCGTATCTAGCGGGAGGGCCGGGTCCTACGAGCAGTACTTC.

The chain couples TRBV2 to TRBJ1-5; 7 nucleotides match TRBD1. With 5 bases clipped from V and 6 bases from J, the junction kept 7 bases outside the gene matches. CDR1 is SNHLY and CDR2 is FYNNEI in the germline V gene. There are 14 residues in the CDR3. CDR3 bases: TGTGCCAGCAGTTGGAGGGGGCCGGGTCAGCCCCAGCATTTT. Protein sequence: CASSWRGPGQPQHF. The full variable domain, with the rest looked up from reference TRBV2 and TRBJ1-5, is EPEVTQTPSHQVTQMGQEVILRCVPISNHLYFYWYRQILGQKVEFLVSFYNNEISEKSEIFDDQFSVERPDGSNFTLKIRSTKLEDSAMYFCASSWRGPGQPQHFGDGTRLSIL.

As DNA, the CDR3 is TGTGCCAGCAGCTTGGACGGGGGGGCCGGTGAGACCCAGTACTTC. Translated, it gives CASSLDGGAGETQYF. The chain is built from TRBV5-4 and TRBJ2-5; 8 positions match TRBD2. The germline V gene has CDR1 SGHNT and CDR2 YYREEE (reference sequence). V was clipped by 0 bases and J by 5 bases; unmatched bases: 6. The CDR3 contains 15 residues.

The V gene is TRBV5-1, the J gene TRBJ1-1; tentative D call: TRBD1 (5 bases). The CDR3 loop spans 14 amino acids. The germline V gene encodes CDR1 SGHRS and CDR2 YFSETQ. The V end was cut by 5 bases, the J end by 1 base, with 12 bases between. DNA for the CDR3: TGCGCCAGCAGGTCGGGACTCTGGAACACTGAAGCTTTCTTT. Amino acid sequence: CASRSGLWNTEAFF.

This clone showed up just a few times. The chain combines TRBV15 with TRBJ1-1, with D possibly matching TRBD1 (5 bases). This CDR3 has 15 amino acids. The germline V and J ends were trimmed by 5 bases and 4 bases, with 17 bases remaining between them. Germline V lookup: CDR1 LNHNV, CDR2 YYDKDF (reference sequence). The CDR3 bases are TGTGCCACCAGCTTACAGACAGTGGGTACCACTGAAGCTTTCTTT. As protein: CATSLQTVGTTEAFF.

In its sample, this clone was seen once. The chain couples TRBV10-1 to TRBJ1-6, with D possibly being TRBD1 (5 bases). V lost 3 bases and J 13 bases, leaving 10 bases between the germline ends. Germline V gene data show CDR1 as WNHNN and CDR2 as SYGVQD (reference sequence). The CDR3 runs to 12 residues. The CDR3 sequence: CASSDAQGPLHF. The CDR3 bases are TGCGCCAGCAGTGACGCCCAGGGCCCCCTCCACTTT.

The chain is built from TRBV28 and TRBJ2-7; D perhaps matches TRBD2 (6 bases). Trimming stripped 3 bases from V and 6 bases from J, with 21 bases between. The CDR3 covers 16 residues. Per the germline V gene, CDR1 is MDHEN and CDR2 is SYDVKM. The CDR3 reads CASSFAGGESGLEQYF. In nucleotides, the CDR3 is TGTGCCAGCAGTTTCGCCGGAGGGGAATCGGGGCTCGAGCAGTACTTC. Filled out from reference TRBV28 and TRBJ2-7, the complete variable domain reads DVKVTQSSRYLVKRTGEKVFLECVQDMDHENMFWYRQDPGLGLRLIYFSYDVKMKEKGDIPEGYSVSREKKERFSLILESASTNQTSMYLCASSFAGGESGLEQYFGPGTRLTVT.